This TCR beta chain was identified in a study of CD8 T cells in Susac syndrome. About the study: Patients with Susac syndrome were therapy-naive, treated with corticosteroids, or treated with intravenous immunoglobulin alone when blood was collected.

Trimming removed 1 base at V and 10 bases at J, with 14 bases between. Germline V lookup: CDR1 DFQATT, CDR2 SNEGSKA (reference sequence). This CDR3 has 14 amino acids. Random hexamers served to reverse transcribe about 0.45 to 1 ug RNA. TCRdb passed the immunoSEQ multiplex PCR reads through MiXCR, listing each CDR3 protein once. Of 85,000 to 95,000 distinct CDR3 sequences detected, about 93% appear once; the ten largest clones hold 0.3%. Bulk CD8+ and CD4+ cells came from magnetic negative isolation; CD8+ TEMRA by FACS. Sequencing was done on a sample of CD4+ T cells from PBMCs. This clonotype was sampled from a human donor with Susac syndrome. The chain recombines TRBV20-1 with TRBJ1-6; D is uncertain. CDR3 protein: CSARAGLSESPLHF. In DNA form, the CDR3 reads TGCAGTGCTAGAGCCGGGTTGTCGGAGTCACCCCTCCACTTT.